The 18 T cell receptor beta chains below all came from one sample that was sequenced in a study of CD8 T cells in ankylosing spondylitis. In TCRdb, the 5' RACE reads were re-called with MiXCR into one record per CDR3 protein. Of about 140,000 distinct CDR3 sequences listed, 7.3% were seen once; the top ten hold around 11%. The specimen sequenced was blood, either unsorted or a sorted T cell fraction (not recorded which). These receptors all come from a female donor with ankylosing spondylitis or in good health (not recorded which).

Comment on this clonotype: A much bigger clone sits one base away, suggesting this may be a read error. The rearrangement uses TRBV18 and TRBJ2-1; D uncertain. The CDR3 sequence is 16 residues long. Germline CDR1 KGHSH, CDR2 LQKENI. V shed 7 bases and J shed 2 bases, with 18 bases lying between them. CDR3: CASFDHNSSPYNEQFF. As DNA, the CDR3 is TGTGCCAGCTTCGACCACAACAGTAGCCCCTACAATGAGCAGTTCTTC.

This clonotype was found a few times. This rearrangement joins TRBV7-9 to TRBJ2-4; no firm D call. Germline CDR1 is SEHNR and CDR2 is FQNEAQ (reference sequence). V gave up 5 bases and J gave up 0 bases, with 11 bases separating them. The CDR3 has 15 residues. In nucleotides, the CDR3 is TGTGCCAGCAGCCCCGGTCTACTAGCCAAAAACATTCAGTACTTC. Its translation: CASSPGLLAKNIQYF.

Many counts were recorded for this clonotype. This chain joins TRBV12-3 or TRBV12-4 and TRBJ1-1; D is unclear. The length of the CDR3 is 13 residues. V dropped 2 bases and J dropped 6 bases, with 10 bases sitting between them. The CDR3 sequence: CASSLREGSEAFF. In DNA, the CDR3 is TGTGCCAGCAGTTTAAGGGAGGGTTCTGAAGCTTTCTTT.

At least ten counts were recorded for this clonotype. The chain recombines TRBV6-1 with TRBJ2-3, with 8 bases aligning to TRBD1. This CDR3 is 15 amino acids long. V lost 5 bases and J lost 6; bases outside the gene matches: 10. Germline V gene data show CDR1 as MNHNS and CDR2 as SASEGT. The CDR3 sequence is CASSTTDRVRDTQYF. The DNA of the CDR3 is TGTGCCAGCAGTACAACGGACAGGGTGAGGGATACGCAGTATTTT.

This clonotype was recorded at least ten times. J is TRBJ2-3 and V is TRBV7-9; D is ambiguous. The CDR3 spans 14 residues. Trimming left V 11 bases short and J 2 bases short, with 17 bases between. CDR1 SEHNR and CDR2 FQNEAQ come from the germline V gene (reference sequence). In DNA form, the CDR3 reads TGTGCCGTCAACGGGTTAGAGAACACAGATACGCAGTATTTT. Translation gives CAVNGLENTDTQYF.

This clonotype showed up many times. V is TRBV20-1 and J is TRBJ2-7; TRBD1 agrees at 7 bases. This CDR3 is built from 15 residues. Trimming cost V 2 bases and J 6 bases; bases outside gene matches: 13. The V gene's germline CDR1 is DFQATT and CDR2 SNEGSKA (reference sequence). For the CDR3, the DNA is TGCAGTGCTAGAACCCCTGGACAGGAAACAGGCGAGCAGTACTTC. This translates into CSARTPGQETGEQYF.

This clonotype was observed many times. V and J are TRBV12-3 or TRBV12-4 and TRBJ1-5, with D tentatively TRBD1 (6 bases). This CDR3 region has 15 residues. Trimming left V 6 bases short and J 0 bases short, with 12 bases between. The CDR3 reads CASSAGQLSNQPQHF. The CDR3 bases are TGTGCCAGCAGCGCCGGACAGCTTAGCAATCAGCCCCAGCATTTT.

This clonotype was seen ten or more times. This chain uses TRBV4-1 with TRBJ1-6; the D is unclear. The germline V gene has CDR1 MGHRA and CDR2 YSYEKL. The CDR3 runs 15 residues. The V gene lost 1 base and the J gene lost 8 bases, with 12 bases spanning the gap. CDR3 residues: CASSQGGGFDSPLHF. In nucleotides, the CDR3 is TGCGCCAGCAGCCAAGGGGGTGGGTTTGATTCACCCCTCCACTTT.

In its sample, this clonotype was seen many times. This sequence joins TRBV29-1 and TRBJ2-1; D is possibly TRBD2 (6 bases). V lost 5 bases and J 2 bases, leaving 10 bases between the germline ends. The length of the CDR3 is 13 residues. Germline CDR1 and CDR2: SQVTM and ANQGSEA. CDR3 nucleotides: TGCAGCGTTCGGAGGGGAACCTACAATGAGCAGTTCTTC. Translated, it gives CSVRRGTYNEQFF.

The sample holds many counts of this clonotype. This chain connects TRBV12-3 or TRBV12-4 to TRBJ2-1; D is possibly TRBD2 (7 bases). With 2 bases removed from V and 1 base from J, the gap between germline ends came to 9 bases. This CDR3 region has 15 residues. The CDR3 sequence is CASSLRGASYNEQFF. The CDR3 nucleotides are TGTGCCAGCAGTTTACGGGGGGCTTCCTACAATGAGCAGTTCTTC.

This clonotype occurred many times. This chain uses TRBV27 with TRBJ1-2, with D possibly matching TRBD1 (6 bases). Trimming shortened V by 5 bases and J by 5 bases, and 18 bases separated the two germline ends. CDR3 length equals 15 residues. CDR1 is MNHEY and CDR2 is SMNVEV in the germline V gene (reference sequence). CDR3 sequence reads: CASSPLTGFRYGYTF. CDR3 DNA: TGTGCCAGCAGTCCCTTGACAGGATTCCGTTATGGCTACACCTTC.

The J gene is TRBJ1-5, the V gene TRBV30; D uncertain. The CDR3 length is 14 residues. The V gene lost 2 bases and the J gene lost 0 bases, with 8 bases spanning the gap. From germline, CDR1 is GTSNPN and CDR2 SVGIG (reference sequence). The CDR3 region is CAWSLGFSNQPQHF. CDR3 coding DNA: TGTGCCTGGAGTCTTGGATTTAGCAATCAGCCCCAGCATTTT.

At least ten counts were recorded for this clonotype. CDR3 bases: TGTGCCAGCAGTTTACAGGCCGATGAGCAGTTCTTC. Its translation is CASSLQADEQFF. The V call is TRBV12-3 or TRBV12-4, the J call TRBJ2-1; D is unclear. Trimming left V 2 bases short and J 8 bases short, with 7 bases between. CDR3 length: 12 amino acids.

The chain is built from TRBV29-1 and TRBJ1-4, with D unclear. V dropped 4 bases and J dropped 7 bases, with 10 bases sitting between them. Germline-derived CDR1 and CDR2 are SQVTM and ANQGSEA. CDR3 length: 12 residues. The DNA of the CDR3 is TGCAGCGTTGGAGAGACGGCTGAAAAACTGTTTTTT. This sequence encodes CSVGETAEKLFF.

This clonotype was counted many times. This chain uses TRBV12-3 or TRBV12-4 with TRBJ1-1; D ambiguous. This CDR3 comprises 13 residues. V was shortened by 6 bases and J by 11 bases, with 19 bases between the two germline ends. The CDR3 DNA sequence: TGTGCCAGCAGCCTCCCAAAGGCCCCGTCGGCTTTCTTT. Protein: CASSLPKAPSAFF.

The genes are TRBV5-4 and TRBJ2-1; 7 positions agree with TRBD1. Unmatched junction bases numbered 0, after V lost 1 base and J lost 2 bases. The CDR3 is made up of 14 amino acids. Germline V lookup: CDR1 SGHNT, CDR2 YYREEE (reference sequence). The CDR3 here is CASSLRGPYNEQFF. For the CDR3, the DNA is TGTGCCAGCAGCTTGAGGGGGCCCTACAATGAGCAGTTCTTC.

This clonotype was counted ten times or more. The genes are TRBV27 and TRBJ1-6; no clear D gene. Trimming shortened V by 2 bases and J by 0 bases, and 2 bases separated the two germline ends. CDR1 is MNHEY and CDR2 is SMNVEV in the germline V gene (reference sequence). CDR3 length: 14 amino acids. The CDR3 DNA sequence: TGTGCCAGCAGTTTAAGCTCCTATAATTCACCCCTCCACTTT. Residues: CASSLSSYNSPLHF.

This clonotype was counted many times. Written as DNA, the CDR3 is TGCAGTGCTAAGGGACAGGGAACCAATGAGCAGTTCTTC. Its translation is CSAKGQGTNEQFF. The chain carries TRBV20-1 and TRBJ2-1, with 9 bases aligning to TRBD1. Unmatched junction bases numbered 4, after V lost 4 bases and J lost 6 bases. Germline lookup yields CDR1 DFQATT and CDR2 SNEGSKA (reference sequence). CDR3 length: 13 residues.